One and the same sample provided the 14 T cell receptor beta chains below, sequenced in a study of T cell responses to AZD1222 COVID-19 vaccine. Assay used: immunoSEQ multiplex PCR; TCRdb lists only in-frame clones, some missing. The sample contains roughly 150,000 clones, about nine tenths of which appear only once. The sequences come from peripheral blood, collected after recovery from COVID-19. These receptors were taken from an adult who had recovered from COVID-19.

The CDR3: CASSYEAGGDGYTF. For the CDR3, the DNA is TGTGCCAGCAGTTACGAGGCAGGGGGCGATGGCTACACCTTC. The gene calls are TRBV6-2 or TRBV6-3 and TRBJ1-2, with 8 bases fitting TRBD1. Germline assignment: CDR1 MNHEY and CDR2 SVGEGT. J lost 6 bases, V lost 2 bases, and 5 bases had no gene match. CDR3 length: 14 residues.

The sample holds one count of this clone. The chain combines TRBV6-2 or TRBV6-3 with TRBJ1-4; D is ambiguous. CDR1 MNHEY and CDR2 SVGEGT come from the germline V gene. The length of the CDR3 is 15 residues. Trimming took 0 bases from V and 4 from J, leaving 9 bases between them. CDR3 amino acids: CASSYSRGFNEKLFF. The CDR3 DNA reads as TGTGCCAGCAGTTACTCGAGAGGCTTTAATGAAAAACTGTTTTTT.

This clone was observed once. V gene TRBV2 combines with J gene TRBJ1-4; D not resolved. V lost 3 bases and J lost 2, with 7 bases in between. Germline CDR1 is SNHLY and CDR2 is FYNNEI. The length of the CDR3 is 14 residues. This chain's CDR3 is CASSEVGTNEKLFF. Here the CDR3 DNA reads TGTGCCAGCAGTGAGGTCGGGACTAATGAAAAACTGTTTTTT. The variable domain in full, with the rest retrieved from reference TRBV2 and TRBJ1-4, is EPEVTQTPSHQVTQMGQEVILRCVPISNHLYFYWYRQILGQKVEFLVSFYNNEISEKSEIFDDQFSVERPDGSNFTLKIRSTKLEDSAMYFCASSEVGTNEKLFFGSGTQLSVL.

This chain connects TRBV7-9 to TRBJ2-1; a possible D gene is TRBD1 (6 bases). V was shortened by 4 bases and J by 5 bases, with 15 bases between the two germline ends. Germline V gives CDR1 SEHNR, CDR2 FQNEAQ (reference sequence). The CDR3 contains 15 residues. DNA for the CDR3: TGTGCCAGCAGCTCCTTGAAGGACAGCCACAATGAGCAGTTCTTC. Translating it yields CASSSLKDSHNEQFF.

This chain joins TRBV27 and TRBJ1-2, with D possibly TRBD1 on 5 matching bases. The germline CDR1 and CDR2 sequences are MNHEY and SMNVEV (reference sequence). CDR3 length equals 13 residues. Between the trimmed V and J ends, which lost 0 bases and 5 bases, there was a span of 7 bases. This CDR3 is CASSLSGDYGYTF. In DNA, the CDR3 is TGTGCCAGCAGTTTATCAGGGGATTATGGCTACACCTTC.

The CDR3 DNA sequence: TGCGCCAGCAGCTTGGTTACTTCAGGGCAAGAGACCCAGTACTTC. Amino acid sequence: CASSLVTSGQETQYF. This sequence joins TRBV5-1 and TRBJ2-5, with D tentatively TRBD1 (5 bases). CDR1 is SGHRS, CDR2 YFSETQ, per germline. CDR3 length: 15 residues. The germline V and J ends were trimmed by 0 bases and 2 bases, with 11 bases remaining between them.

This sequence joins TRBV19 and TRBJ2-2; D possibly uses TRBD1 or TRBD2 (5 bases each). The CDR3 consists of 14 residues. Trimming took 7 bases from V and 7 from J, leaving 16 bases between them. The germline V gene encodes CDR1 LNHDA and CDR2 SQIVND (reference sequence). Here the CDR3 DNA reads TGTGCCAGTACCCCCATGGGGCGGGTCGGGGAGCTGTTTTTT. Amino acid sequence: CASTPMGRVGELFF.

The rearrangement links TRBV2 to TRBJ1-5; D call uncertain. The V gene lost 7 bases and the J gene lost 2 bases, with 9 bases spanning the gap. Germline V gene lookup returns CDR1 SNHLY and CDR2 FYNNEI. CDR3 length: 13 amino acids. The CDR3 reads CASNGRGNQPQHF. The CDR3 region has the DNA TGTGCCAGCAACGGACGTGGCAATCAGCCCCAGCATTTT.

This clone was seen just once. The chain couples TRBV4-2 to TRBJ2-2; 8 bases are shared with TRBD2. CDR1 is LGHNA and CDR2 is YNFKEQ in the germline V gene. The ends lost 3 bases at V and 3 bases at J; junction bases unmatched: 12. The CDR3 consists of 18 residues. CDR3 DNA: TGTGCCAGCAGCCATGACCAGCAGCGGGGGCCTTACACCGGGGAGCTGTTTTTT. Encoded protein: CASSHDQQRGPYTGELFF.

The chain links TRBV3-1 (or the pseudogene TRBV3-2) to TRBJ1-3, with D maybe TRBD1 (5 bases). The CDR3 has 16 residues. Germline V gene data show CDR1 as LGHDT and CDR2 as YNNKEL (reference sequence). With 5 bases removed from V and 3 bases from J, the gap between germline ends came to 17 bases. CDR3 sequence reads: CASSVGPGDSGNTIYF. In nucleotides, the CDR3 is TGTGCCAGCAGCGTAGGCCCAGGAGACAGTGGAAACACCATATATTTT.

The chain recombines TRBV5-3 with TRBJ1-2; D is ambiguous. TRBV5-3 is given ORF status, its function remaining uncertain. The V end lost 2 bases, the J end lost 2 bases, and 16 bases lay between the germline ends. This CDR3 is 16 amino acids long. The DNA for the CDR3 is TGTGCCAGAAGCTTTCTCTTCAAGCGGGCGAACTATGGCTACACCTTC. This gives the protein CARSFLFKRANYGYTF.

The chain carries TRBV12-5 and TRBJ1-2; TRBD1 agrees at 7 bases. The V gene's germline CDR1 is LGHNT and CDR2 FRNRAP. Unmatched junction bases numbered 12, after V lost 7 bases and J lost 4 bases. CDR3 length equals 15 residues. This chain's CDR3 is CASVPTGTGFYGYTF. CDR3 coding DNA: TGTGCTAGTGTCCCGACAGGGACGGGATTCTATGGCTACACCTTC.

The chain couples TRBV2 to TRBJ2-7; 7 bases fit TRBD1. This CDR3 spans 14 amino acids. Trimming cost V 2 bases and J 2 bases; bases outside gene matches: 3. Germline V gives CDR1 SNHLY, CDR2 FYNNEI. CDR3: CASSERGRAYEQYF. The DNA of the CDR3 is TGTGCCAGCAGTGAAAGGGGGCGAGCCTACGAGCAGTACTTC.

This clone was seen a single time. The rearrangement uses TRBV19 and TRBJ1-4; no definite D call. The V and J ends lost 3 bases and 12 bases respectively, with 17 bases between them. The CDR3 has 14 amino acids. Germline lookup yields CDR1 LNHDA and CDR2 SQIVND (reference sequence). The chain's CDR3 is CASSIWRVGKELFF. The DNA of the CDR3 is TGTGCCAGTAGTATTTGGAGGGTAGGAAAAGAACTGTTTTTT.